This TCR beta chain was captured in a study of T cell responses to AZD1222 COVID-19 vaccine. Study-level findings and limits: After two AZD1222 doses, spike-specific TCR breadth and depth rose versus day 0.

A note on this clone: The antigen is not known.

Produced via immunoSEQ multiplex PCR; TCRdb's table is partial and in-frame only. In the table there are 120,000 to 150,000 clones, 91% of which are singletons. Trimming took 2 bases from V and 8 from J, leaving 12 bases between them. Per germline, CDR1 MDHEN and CDR2 SYDVKM. This CDR3 has 13 residues. The sequenced sample was peripheral blood, obtained on day 0 of AZD1222 vaccination. This TCR came from an adult in good health. V gene TRBV28 combines with J gene TRBJ1-2; D gene uncertain. This CDR3 is CASSLPSPTGYTF. In DNA, the CDR3 is TGTGCCAGCAGTTTACCGAGCCCCACCGGCTACACCTTC.